This T cell receptor (beta chain) was documented in a study of T-cell reconstitution after alpha-beta-depleted transplantation in children. The V gene lost 1 base and the J gene lost 0 bases, with 15 bases spanning the gap. Germline V lookup: CDR1 SEHNR, CDR2 FQNEAQ (reference sequence). The CDR3 is 17 residues long. A TCRbeta library incorporating unique molecular identifiers was prepared. Each CDR3 protein gets one entry after TCRdb re-called the PCR reads with MiXCR. The sample consists of about 830,000 distinct CDR3 sequences, about 16% of them appearing once. J is TRBJ1-1 and V is TRBV7-9; a possible D gene is TRBD1 (6 bases). The specimen comprised PBMCs, mostly from graft donor cells, sampled 360 days after TCRalphabeta/CD19-depleted stem cell transplant. The sequence was collected from a male patient younger than 18 who had a stem cell transplant for acute lymphoblastic leukemia, so the T cells may come from the graft donor. The CDR3 sequence: CASSLGHRDIMNTEAFF. For the CDR3, the DNA is TGTGCCAGCAGCTTAGGACACAGGGATATAATGAACACTGAAGCTTTCTTT.